The rows below give T cell receptor beta chains drawn from one sample of a study of shared clonotypes between healthy human individuals. The repertoire was sequenced with immunoSEQ multiplex PCR; TCRdb's copy has only in-frame clones and lacks some. Of approximately 620,000 clones listed, roughly 97% were seen once; the top ten hold around 0.058%. Input material: naive CD4+ T cells sorted from blood. Every receptor here comes from a woman between 25 and 40 years old in good health. Each CDR3 is given with its conserved first and last residue. Each record gives: D gene, clone size, V gene, J gene, CDR3 protein, CDR3 DNA. A D gene is named only where the DNA matches it firmly. Only some rows state a clone size, as once, few, many or a class for expanded clones.

d_call: .
clone_size: .
v_call: TRBV11-2
j_call: TRBJ2-7
cdr3_aa: CASSLVLAVSSYEQYF
cdr3_nt: TGTGCCAGCAGCTTAGTTTTAGCGGTTAGCTCCTACGAGCAGTACTTC

d_call: TRBD2
clone_size: .
v_call: TRBV11-2
j_call: TRBJ2-5
cdr3_aa: CASSAGLAGGRETQYF
cdr3_nt: TGTGCCAGCAGCGCCGGACTAGCGGGAGGTAGGGAGACCCAGTACTTC

d_call: .
clone_size: .
v_call: TRBV30
j_call: TRBJ2-4
cdr3_aa: CAWSLPYGINIQYF
cdr3_nt: TGTGCCTGGAGTCTGCCCTACGGGATCAACATTCAGTACTTC

d_call: TRBD1
clone_size: .
v_call: TRBV5-1
j_call: TRBJ1-2
cdr3_aa: CASSLHDRVHGYTF
cdr3_nt: TGCGCCAGCAGCTTACACGACAGGGTCCATGGCTACACCTTC

d_call: .
clone_size: .
v_call: TRBV11-2
j_call: TRBJ2-7
cdr3_aa: CASSPHGPSYEQYF
cdr3_nt: TGTGCCAGCAGCCCTCATGGACCCTCCTACGAGCAGTACTTC

d_call: TRBD1
clone_size: .
v_call: TRBV10-2
j_call: TRBJ2-7
cdr3_aa: CASSLGGAGYEQYF
cdr3_nt: TGCGCCAGCAGTTTAGGGGGCGCCGGTTACGAGCAGTACTTC

d_call: TRBD1
clone_size: .
v_call: TRBV11-3
j_call: TRBJ2-1
cdr3_aa: CASSSGQGADNEQFF
cdr3_nt: TGTGCCAGCAGCTCCGGACAGGGGGCAGATAATGAGCAGTTCTTC

d_call: .
clone_size: once
v_call: TRBV28
j_call: TRBJ2-5
cdr3_aa: CASSLYAGVETQYF
cdr3_nt: TGTGCCAGCAGTTTATACGCGGGCGTGGAGACCCAGTACTTC

d_call: .
clone_size: .
v_call: TRBV28
j_call: TRBJ2-5
cdr3_aa: CASRGTSQQTQYF
cdr3_nt: TGTGCCAGCAGGGGAACGTCCCAGCAGACCCAGTACTTC

d_call: .
clone_size: .
v_call: TRBV30
j_call: TRBJ2-2
cdr3_aa: CAWTRELNTGELFF
cdr3_nt: TGTGCCTGGACACGGGAGTTGAACACCGGGGAGCTGTTTTTT

d_call: TRBD1
clone_size: .
v_call: TRBV6-1
j_call: TRBJ2-7
cdr3_aa: CASSGQAISYEQYF
cdr3_nt: TGTGCCAGCAGCGGACAGGCGATCTCCTACGAGCAGTACTTC

d_call: TRBD2
clone_size: .
v_call: TRBV10-3
j_call: TRBJ2-1
cdr3_aa: CAMSSGGWDEQFF
cdr3_nt: TGTGCCATGTCTAGCGGGGGTTGGGATGAGCAGTTCTTC

d_call: TRBD1
clone_size: .
v_call: TRBV5-1
j_call: TRBJ2-7
cdr3_aa: CASRWQGDYEQYF
cdr3_nt: TGCGCCAGCAGATGGCAGGGGGACTACGAGCAGTACTTC

d_call: TRBD1
clone_size: .
v_call: TRBV5-1
j_call: TRBJ1-2
cdr3_aa: CASSPDGQVSSYGYTF
cdr3_nt: TGCGCCAGCAGCCCCGATGGACAGGTCTCCTCCTATGGCTACACCTTC

d_call: .
clone_size: .
v_call: TRBV5-1
j_call: TRBJ1-2
cdr3_aa: CASSLAPREQNYGYTF
cdr3_nt: TGCGCCAGCAGCTTGGCACCGAGGGAGCAGAACTATGGCTACACCTTC

d_call: .
clone_size: once
v_call: TRBV7-9
j_call: TRBJ1-3
cdr3_aa: CASSLDGGNTIYF
cdr3_nt: TGTGCCAGCAGCTTAGATGGAGGAAACACCATATATTTT

d_call: .
clone_size: .
v_call: TRBV9
j_call: TRBJ1-6
cdr3_aa: CASAGAGHNSPLHF
cdr3_nt: TGTGCCAGTGCCGGGGCAGGGCATAATTCACCCCTCCACTTT

d_call: TRBD2
clone_size: .
v_call: TRBV11-2
j_call: TRBJ2-1
cdr3_aa: CASSTRVGSGRVDEQFF
cdr3_nt: TGTGCCAGCAGCACAAGGGTGGGTAGCGGGAGGGTGGATGAGCAGTTCTTC

d_call: TRBD2
clone_size: .
v_call: TRBV19
j_call: TRBJ2-7
cdr3_aa: CASSIRTSGHLPF
cdr3_nt: TGTGCCAGTAGTATAAGGACTAGCGGGCACCTCCCATTC

d_call: .
clone_size: once
v_call: TRBV7-9
j_call: TRBJ1-1
cdr3_aa: CASSLAFSNTEAFF
cdr3_nt: TGTGCCAGCAGCTTAGCTTTCAGTAACACTGAAGCTTTCTTT

d_call: .
clone_size: .
v_call: TRBV5-1
j_call: TRBJ2-7
cdr3_aa: CASSLGLAETYEQYF
cdr3_nt: TGCGCCAGCAGCTTGGGTTTAGCGGAAACATACGAGCAGTACTTC

d_call: .
clone_size: .
v_call: TRBV28
j_call: TRBJ1-5
cdr3_aa: CASTQREQPQHF
cdr3_nt: TGTGCCAGCACTCAACGGGAGCAGCCCCAGCATTTT

d_call: .
clone_size: .
v_call: TRBV2
j_call: TRBJ1-2
cdr3_aa: CASRGADYGYTF
cdr3_nt: TGTGCCAGCAGGGGGGCAGACTATGGCTACACCTTC

d_call: .
clone_size: .
v_call: TRBV15
j_call: TRBJ1-5
cdr3_aa: CATSRPGPNQPQHF
cdr3_nt: TGTGCCACCAGCAGGCCGGGGCCCAATCAGCCCCAGCATTTT

d_call: .
clone_size: .
v_call: TRBV4-1
j_call: TRBJ1-6
cdr3_aa: CASSQDFRSSYNSPLHF
cdr3_nt: TGCGCCAGCAGCCAAGATTTTAGGAGCTCCTATAATTCACCCCTCCACTTT